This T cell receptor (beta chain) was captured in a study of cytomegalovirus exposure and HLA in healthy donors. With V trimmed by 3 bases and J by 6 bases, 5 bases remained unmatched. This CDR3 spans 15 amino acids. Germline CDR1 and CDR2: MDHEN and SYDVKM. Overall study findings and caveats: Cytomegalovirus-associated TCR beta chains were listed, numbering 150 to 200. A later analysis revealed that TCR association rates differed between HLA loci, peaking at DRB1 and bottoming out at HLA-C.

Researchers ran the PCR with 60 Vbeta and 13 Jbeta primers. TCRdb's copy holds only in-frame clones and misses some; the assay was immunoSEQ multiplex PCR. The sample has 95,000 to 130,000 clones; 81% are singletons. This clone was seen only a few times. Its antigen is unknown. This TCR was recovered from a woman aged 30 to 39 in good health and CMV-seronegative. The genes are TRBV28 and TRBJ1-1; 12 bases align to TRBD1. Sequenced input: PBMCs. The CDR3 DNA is TGTGCCAGCAGTTTGACCGGGACAGGGGGCTCTGAAGCTTTCTTT. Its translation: CASSLTGTGGSEAFF.